One and the same sample provided the 26 T cell receptor beta chains below, sequenced in a study of T cell changes during pregnancy in multiple sclerosis. Here immunoSEQ multiplex PCR was the method, and the copy in TCRdb shows in-frame clones only, minus some. The table lists over 50,000 clones, around 85% of them singletons. Source: CD4+ T cells from peripheral blood mononuclear cells, taken in the third trimester of pregnancy. The receptors were gathered from a female donor with multiple sclerosis, enrolled in a pregnancy study.

This chain joins TRBV30 and TRBJ1-5, with D possibly TRBD1 on 6 matching bases. There are 12 residues in the CDR3. The germline V gene has CDR1 GTSNPN and CDR2 SVGIG (reference sequence). Trimming took 5 bases from V and 4 from J, leaving 9 bases between them. DNA of the CDR3: TGTGCCTGGGCCCAGGGGAATCAGCCCCAGCATTTT. It translates to CAWAQGNQPQHF.

The chain couples TRBV7-9 to TRBJ2-1; TRBD2 agrees at 8 bases. J was trimmed by 14 bases and V by 2 bases; bases with no gene match: 5. Germline V lookup: CDR1 SEHNR, CDR2 FQNEAQ (reference sequence). CDR3 length: 12 amino acids. CDR3 in DNA: TGTGCCAGCAGCTTACCCGGGACTAGAGAGTTCTTC. Translating gives CASSLPGTREFF.

The chain links TRBV4-1 to TRBJ1-6, with D tentatively TRBD1 (5 bases). V dropped 0 bases and J dropped 4 bases, with 13 bases sitting between them. Germline V CDR1 and CDR2: MGHRA, YSYEKL. The CDR3 runs 17 residues. The CDR3 DNA follows: TGCGCCAGCAGCCAAGACTGGGCAGGGTCTTATAATTCACCCCTCCACTTT. Translating it yields CASSQDWAGSYNSPLHF.

The chain has TRBV18 and TRBJ2-5, with 8 bases that match TRBD1. In germline, CDR1 is KGHSH, CDR2 LQKENI. There are 15 residues in the CDR3. V was pared by 6 bases and J by 4 bases, with 10 bases of the junction left unmatched. For the CDR3, the DNA is TGTGCCAGCTCCCGGGGGCAGGGGGCTACAGAGACCCAGTACTTC. It yields the protein CASSRGQGATETQYF.

This chain connects TRBV19 to TRBJ1-5; D unclear. The CDR3 sequence is 13 residues long. The germline V and J ends were trimmed by 0 bases and 9 bases, with 9 bases remaining between them. CDR1 LNHDA and CDR2 SQIVND come from the germline V gene (reference sequence). Here the CDR3 reads CASSIEGSGPQHF. The CDR3 bases are TGTGCCAGTAGTATAGAGGGTTCGGGGCCCCAGCATTTT.

This chain joins TRBV5-8 and TRBJ2-3, with D possibly TRBD1 on 5 matching bases. There are 14 residues in the CDR3. Trimming stripped 3 bases from V and 6 bases from J, with 14 bases between. The germline gives CDR1 SGHTS, CDR2 YDEGEE. The CDR3, as DNA: TGTGCCAGCAGCTCCAGGGTTAGGTCGGATACGCAGTATTTT. Encoded protein: CASSSRVRSDTQYF.

V gene TRBV6-4 combines with J gene TRBJ2-3, with 7 bases fitting TRBD1. V dropped 0 bases and J dropped 4; count of bases not matched to a gene: 4. Germline V lookup: CDR1 MRHNA, CDR2 SNTAGT. The CDR3 covers 15 residues. The DNA of the CDR3 is TGTGCCAGCAGTGACTCCGGAACAGGGGCAGATACGCAGTATTTT. Its translation is CASSDSGTGADTQYF.

The J gene is TRBJ2-7, the V gene TRBV6-4; 10 bases map to TRBD2. V dropped 7 bases and J dropped 5; count of bases not matched to a gene: 8. Germline V gene data show CDR1 as MRHNA and CDR2 as SNTAGT. This CDR3 is built from 14 residues. The CDR3 loop reads CASKRLAGENEQYF. CDR3 sequence (DNA): TGTGCCAGCAAGCGCCTAGCGGGAGAAAACGAGCAGTACTTC.

The CDR3 loop reads CASSTSGGDYNSPLHF. CDR3 bases: TGTGCCAGCAGTACATCAGGGGGCGATTATAATTCACCCCTCCACTTT. This rearrangement joins TRBV7-9 to TRBJ1-6; 8 bases are shared with TRBD1. V trimming: 6 bases; J trimming: 4 bases; junction bases outside the gene matches: 8. CDR3 length: 16 amino acids. The V gene's germline CDR1 is SEHNR and CDR2 FQNEAQ (reference sequence).

As concerns this clone: Germline is not matched at one junction end, which may reflect a read error. The gene calls are TRBV10-3 and TRBJ1-2; TRBD1 aligns across 7 bases. Germline V gene data show CDR1 as ENHRY and CDR2 as SYGVKD. This CDR3 comprises 13 residues. As DNA, the CDR3 is TGTGCCCTCAGGGGGGACAGTGACTATGGCTACACCTTC. Encoded protein: CALRGDSDYGYTF.

This clone was recorded only once. The rearrangement uses TRBV5-6 and TRBJ2-2; the match to TRBD2 covers 8 bases. V shed 0 bases and J 7 bases; nucleotides not matched to a gene: 8. The CDR3 has 16 residues. CDR1 SGHDT and CDR2 YYEEEE come from the germline V gene. The CDR3 bases are TGTGCCAGCAGCTTGGTTCCGCGGGGGGTCGACGGGGAGCTGTTTTTT. Amino acid sequence: CASSLVPRGVDGELFF.

V gene TRBV6-6 combines with J gene TRBJ2-6; possibly TRBD2 for D (5 bases). CDR1 and CDR2 (germline): MNHNY, SVGAGI (reference sequence). There are 11 residues in the CDR3. V lost 2 bases and J 14 bases, leaving 7 bases between the germline ends. Written as DNA, the CDR3 is TGTGCCAGCAGTTACCGACTATTCCTGACTTTC. This translates into CASSYRLFLTF.

In DNA form, the CDR3 reads TGCGCCAGCAGCTCTACCCTAGCAGCCCCAGATACGCAGTATTTT. Its translation: CASSSTLAAPDTQYF. This sequence joins TRBV5-1 and TRBJ2-3; maybe TRBD2 (5 bases). This CDR3 spans 15 amino acids. Trimming left V 3 bases short and J 4 bases short, with 15 bases between. CDR1 SGHRS and CDR2 YFSETQ come from the germline V gene. Filled out from reference TRBV5-1 and TRBJ2-3, the complete variable domain reads KAGVTQTPRYLIKTRGQQVTLSCSPISGHRSVSWYQQTPGQGLQFLFEYFSETQRNKGNFPGRFSGRQFSNSRSEMNVSTLELGDSALYLCASSSTLAAPDTQYFGPGTRLTVL.

The chain combines TRBV19 with TRBJ1-6, with TRBD1 as a possible D gene (5 bases). V gave up 10 bases and J gave up 7 bases, with 14 bases separating them. Looked up from germline, CDR1 is LNHDA and CDR2 is SQIVND (reference sequence). This CDR3 comprises 13 residues. CDR3 sequence: CATRRAGNSPLHF. The DNA of the CDR3 is TGTGCCACCCGGAGGGCAGGGAATTCACCCCTCCACTTT.

This chain joins TRBV7-9 and TRBJ2-3; 7 nucleotides agree with TRBD2. Per germline, CDR1 SEHNR and CDR2 FQNEAQ (reference sequence). The V and J ends lost 3 bases and 2 bases, in that order; junction bases with no gene match: 5. The CDR3 is made up of 15 amino acids. CDR3 protein: CASSFRGDYTDTQYF. As DNA, the CDR3 is TGTGCCAGCAGCTTCCGGGGGGACTACACAGATACGCAGTATTTT.

The chain joins TRBV9 to TRBJ2-7, with D uncertain. The length of the CDR3 is 14 residues. Germline CDR1 SGDLS, CDR2 YYNGEE. Trimming pared 0 bases from V and 2 bases from J, leaving 9 bases between. The CDR3 is CASSVAGQAYEQYF. CDR3 coding DNA: TGTGCCAGCAGCGTAGCGGGTCAAGCCTACGAGCAGTACTTC.

The chain couples TRBV7-2 to TRBJ1-4; TRBD1 is a possible D gene (6 bases). V lost 2 bases to trimming and J lost 8 bases, with 12 bases between them. The CDR3 totals 14 residues. Per the germline V gene, CDR1 is SGHTA and CDR2 is FQGNSA. The CDR3 DNA follows: TGTGCCAGCAGCTTAAACAGGGATGGGGAAAAACTGTTTTTT. Residues: CASSLNRDGEKLFF.

CDR3 protein: CATDPRDGSSYNSPLHF. The CDR3 coding sequence is TGCGCCACCGATCCAAGAGACGGGAGCTCCTATAATTCACCCCTCCACTTT. The gene calls are TRBV10-2 and TRBJ1-6, with D uncertain. The CDR3 runs to 17 residues. Germline CDR1 and CDR2: WSHSY and SAAADI. Deletions cut 10 bases from V and 0 bases from J, with 19 bases between.

The J gene is TRBJ1-6, the V gene TRBV7-3, with TRBD1 matching 7 bases. Germline assignment: CDR1 SGHTA and CDR2 FQGTGA. This CDR3 spans 16 amino acids. The ends lost 2 bases at V and 7 bases at J; junction bases unmatched: 8. The CDR3 bases are TGTGCCAGCAGCTTATTTTCCCCAGGGGGAAATTCACCCCTCCACTTT. This encodes CASSLFSPGGNSPLHF.

J is TRBJ2-3 and V is TRBV18; no clear D. The germline V and J ends were trimmed by 1 base and 5 bases, with 4 bases remaining between them. In germline, CDR1 is KGHSH, CDR2 LQKENI. The CDR3 loop spans 12 amino acids. CDR3 loop: CASSPLEDTQYF. The CDR3 DNA follows: TGTGCCAGCTCACCACTAGAAGATACGCAGTATTTT.

The genes are TRBV14 and TRBJ2-2; D call uncertain. Germline lookup yields CDR1 SGHDN and CDR2 FVKESK. The CDR3 totals 16 residues. Trimming removed 4 bases at V and 6 bases at J, with 18 bases between. CDR3 bases: TGTGCCAGCAGCCTCAATGCGGTATTCACACCCGGGGAGCTGTTTTTT. Amino acids: CASSLNAVFTPGELFF.

The chain uses TRBV28 and TRBJ1-4; no firm D call. Germline V gene sequence: CDR1 MDHEN, CDR2 SYDVKM. This CDR3 is built from 16 residues. Trimming removed 3 bases at V and 5 bases at J, with 16 bases between. The DNA for the CDR3 is TGTGCCAGCAGTTTTTCGGCGGCGGCAAACAATGAAAAACTGTTTTTT. It is translated as CASSFSAAANNEKLFF.

The rearrangement links TRBV5-6 to TRBJ2-7; D is possibly TRBD2 (5 bases). Germline-derived CDR1 and CDR2 are SGHDT and YYEEEE. V lost 4 bases and J lost 4, with 24 bases in between. There are 17 residues in the CDR3. The CDR3 DNA follows: TGTGCCAGCAGCGCAACAAGGGCCGGACTTAGCACTTACGAGCAGTACTTC. It specifies CASSATRAGLSTYEQYF. The full variable domain, rest sourced from reference TRBV5-6 and TRBJ2-7, is DAGVTQSPTHLIKTRGQQVTLRCSPKSGHDTVSWYQQALGQGPQFIFQYYEEEERQRGNFPDRFSGHQFPNYSSELNVNALLLGDSALYLCASSATRAGLSTYEQYFGPGTRLTVT.

The chain couples TRBV6-6 to TRBJ1-2; D call uncertain. V was cut by 5 bases and J by 3 bases, with 10 bases left in between. The germline CDR1 and CDR2 sequences are MNHNY and SVGAGI (reference sequence). The CDR3 spans 13 residues. CDR3 sequence reads: CASSIPGDYGYTF. Here the CDR3 DNA reads TGTGCCAGCAGTATCCCCGGGGACTATGGCTACACCTTC.

This chain links TRBV6-6 with TRBJ1-2; perhaps TRBD1 as D (5 bases). CDR3 length equals 14 residues. In germline, CDR1 is MNHNY, CDR2 SVGAGI (reference sequence). The V gene lost 0 bases and the J gene lost 3 bases, with 8 bases spanning the gap. The CDR3 nucleotides read TGTGCCAGCAGTTACTCGCAGGGTGACTATGGCTACACCTTC. Translation gives CASSYSQGDYGYTF.

The rearrangement joins TRBV10-3 to TRBJ1-2, with 7 bases identical to TRBD1. The V gene end was trimmed by 7 bases and the J gene end by 2 bases; junction bases not matched to a gene: 4. CDR1 is ENHRY and CDR2 is SYGVKD in the germline V gene. The CDR3 spans 13 residues. The CDR3 DNA sequence: TGTGCCATCAAGCCACAGGGGAACTATGGCTACACCTTC. Translation gives CAIKPQGNYGYTF.